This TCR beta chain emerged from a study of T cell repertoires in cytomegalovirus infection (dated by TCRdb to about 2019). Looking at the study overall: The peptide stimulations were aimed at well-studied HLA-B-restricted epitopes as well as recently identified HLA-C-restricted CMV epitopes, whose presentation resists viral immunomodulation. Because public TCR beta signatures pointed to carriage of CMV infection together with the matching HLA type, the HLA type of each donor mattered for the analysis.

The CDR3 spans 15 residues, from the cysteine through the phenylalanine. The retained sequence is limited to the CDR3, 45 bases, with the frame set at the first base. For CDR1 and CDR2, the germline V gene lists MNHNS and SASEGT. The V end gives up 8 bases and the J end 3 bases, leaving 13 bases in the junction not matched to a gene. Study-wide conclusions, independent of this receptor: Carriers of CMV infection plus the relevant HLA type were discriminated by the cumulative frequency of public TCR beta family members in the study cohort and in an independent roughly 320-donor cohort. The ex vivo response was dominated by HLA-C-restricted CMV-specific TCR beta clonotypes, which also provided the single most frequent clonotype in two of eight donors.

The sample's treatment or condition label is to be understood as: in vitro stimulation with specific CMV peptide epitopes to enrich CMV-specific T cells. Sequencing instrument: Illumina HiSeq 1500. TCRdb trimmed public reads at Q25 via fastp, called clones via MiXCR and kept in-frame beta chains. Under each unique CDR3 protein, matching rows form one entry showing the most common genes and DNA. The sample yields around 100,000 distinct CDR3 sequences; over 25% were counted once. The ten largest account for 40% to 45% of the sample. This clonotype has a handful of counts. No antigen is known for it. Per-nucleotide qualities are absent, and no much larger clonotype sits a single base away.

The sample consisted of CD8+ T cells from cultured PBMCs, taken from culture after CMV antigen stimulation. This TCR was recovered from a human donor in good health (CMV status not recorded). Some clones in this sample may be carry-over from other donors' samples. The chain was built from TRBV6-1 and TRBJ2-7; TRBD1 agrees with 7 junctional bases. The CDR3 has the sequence CASGKGTARFYEQYF. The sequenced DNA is TGTGCCAGCGGGAAGGGGACAGCCAGATTCTACGAGCAGTACTTC.